Following are 23 T cell receptor beta chains from one sample sequenced in a study of a mutant IDH1 vaccine in newly diagnosed glioma. Their antigen targets remain unknown. Time point noted: week 35, safety follow-up. Doses comprised 300 ug of mutant IDH1 20-mer peptide each, plus topical imiquimod. Here immunoSEQ multiplex PCR was the method, and the copy in TCRdb shows in-frame clones only, minus some. Here the sample spans around 53,000 clones, approximately 79% being singletons. Sequencing was performed on PBMCs, taken from a glioma patient whose treatment included an IDH1 peptide vaccine. The receptors were sampled from a man aged 40-49 years with glioma.

This chain uses TRBV4-2 with TRBJ2-2, with 8 positions matching TRBD1. CDR1 is LGHNA and CDR2 is YNFKEQ in the germline V gene. This CDR3 has 17 residues. After removal of 1 base from V and 4 bases from J, the junction contained 8 bases not matched to a gene. The CDR3 spells CASSQGGRQGPTGELFF. DNA for the CDR3: TGTGCCAGCAGCCAAGGGGGCAGACAGGGGCCCACCGGGGAGCTGTTTTTT.

This sequence joins TRBV5-1 and TRBJ1-1; 9 bases align to TRBD1. CDR1 and CDR2 from the germline V gene are SGHRS and YFSETQ. Trimming cost V 4 bases and J 4 bases; bases outside gene matches: 5. The CDR3 runs to 14 residues. CDR3 residues: CASSPQGAGTEAFF. The CDR3 DNA is TGCGCCAGCAGCCCACAGGGGGCGGGCACTGAAGCTTTCTTT.

J is TRBJ1-3 and V is TRBV6-6, with no clear D. The germline CDR1 and CDR2 sequences are MNHNY and SVGAGI (reference sequence). The CDR3 is made up of 16 amino acids. V was shortened by 4 bases and J by 2 bases, with 15 bases between the two germline ends. Here the CDR3 DNA reads TGTGCCAGCAGTTTTGGTTCCCAGACGACTGGAAACACCATATATTTT. Its protein product is CASSFGSQTTGNTIYF.

The V call is TRBV5-1, the J call TRBJ2-1; 10 bases match TRBD2. This CDR3 has 16 amino acids. Germline CDR1 is SGHRS and CDR2 is YFSETQ. V lost 0 bases to trimming and J lost 6 bases; unmatched junction nucleotides: 6. The CDR3 nucleotides are TGCGCCAGCAGCTTGGCCAGAGCGGGGGGGCGCAATGAGCAGTTCTTC. The encoded protein is CASSLARAGGRNEQFF.

The gene calls are TRBV6-1 and TRBJ1-5; D call uncertain. CDR3 length: 16 residues. The germline CDR1 and CDR2 sequences are MNHNS and SASEGT. The V end lost 1 base, the J end lost 9 bases, and 19 bases lay between the germline ends. DNA for the CDR3: TGTGCCAGCAGTGAAGAGGGCCGTACGCGGGTTTCGCCCCAGCATTTT. It is translated as CASSEEGRTRVSPQHF.

This chain joins TRBV7-9 and TRBJ1-4, with a possible D match to TRBD1 (5 bases). V lost 5 bases and J 4 bases, leaving 14 bases between the germline ends. Per the germline V gene, CDR1 is SEHNR and CDR2 is FQNEAQ (reference sequence). The CDR3 contains 15 residues. The chain's CDR3 is CASSAGGTVNEKLFF. The CDR3 nucleotides are TGTGCCAGCAGCGCCGGTGGGACGGTTAATGAAAAACTGTTTTTT.

This clone was seen more than once but under ten times. Mismatch with germline at one junction end may stem from a read error. The chain recombines TRBV2 with TRBJ1-1; 8 bases agree with TRBD1. Per the germline V gene, CDR1 is SNHLY and CDR2 is FYNNEI. The CDR3 contains 11 residues. The DNA of the CDR3 is TGCGGACAGGGCGTGAACACTGAAGCTTTCTTT. Its protein is CGQGVNTEAFF.

This CDR3 is CASSLARGGPNTGELFF. CDR3 DNA sequence: TGTGCCAGCAGCTTGGCTAGGGGGGGGCCAAACACCGGGGAGCTGTTTTTT. This chain links TRBV5-5 with TRBJ2-2, with a weak D call TRBD2 (7 bases). CDR1 SGHKS and CDR2 YYEKEE come from the germline V gene (reference sequence). Trimming shortened V by 0 bases and J by 2 bases, and 14 bases separated the two germline ends. This CDR3 is 17 amino acids long. Using reference TRBV5-5 and TRBJ2-2 for the parts outside the CDR3, the full variable domain is DAGVTQSPTHLIKTRGQQVTLRCSPISGHKSVSWYQQVLGQGPQFIFQYYEKEERGRGNFPDRFSARQFPNYSSELNVNALLLGDSALYLCASSLARGGPNTGELFFGEGSRLTVL.

This clone came up a few times. The genes are TRBV5-1 and TRBJ2-5, with a possible D match to TRBD2 (6 bases). Germline CDR1 and CDR2: SGHRS and YFSETQ. The ends were cut back, 3 bases at V and 1 base at J, with 10 bases in the middle. The CDR3 consists of 14 residues. CDR3: CASSWGGVQETQYF. CDR3 sequence (DNA): TGCGCCAGCAGCTGGGGCGGGGTCCAAGAGACCCAGTACTTC.

The chain has TRBV7-9 and TRBJ1-5; D not resolved. CDR1 is SEHNR and CDR2 is FQNEAQ in the germline V gene (reference sequence). The CDR3 is 12 residues long. V shed 1 base and J shed 8 bases, with 6 bases lying between them. CDR3 region: CASSLGREPQHF. The CDR3 DNA is TGTGCCAGCAGCTTAGGTCGCGAGCCCCAGCATTTT.

The CDR3: CASSQDTQGARVGELFF. DNA for the CDR3: TGTGCCAGCAGCCAAGATACCCAGGGGGCGCGGGTCGGGGAGCTGTTTTTT. The chain recombines TRBV14 with TRBJ2-2, with 8 bases aligning to TRBD1. CDR1 and CDR2 from the germline V gene are SGHDN and FVKESK. Germline trimming cut 0 bases from V and 7 bases from J; bases unmatched to any gene: 10. The CDR3 is made up of 17 amino acids.

This chain links TRBV7-8 with TRBJ2-7; D is unclear. Germline values: CDR1 SGHVS, CDR2 FQNEAQ. Trimming pared 1 base from V and 6 bases from J, leaving 10 bases between. The CDR3 has 13 amino acids. The CDR3 DNA follows: TGTGCCAGCAGCTTAGTCAGGAGCACCGAGCAGTACTTC. It yields the protein CASSLVRSTEQYF.

The chain carries TRBV11-2 and TRBJ1-5; possible D gene TRBD1, 6 bases. The germline V and J ends were trimmed by 4 bases and 4 bases, with 11 bases remaining between them. Germline CDR1 is SGHAT and CDR2 is FQNNGV. The CDR3 extends over 14 amino acids. The CDR3 protein is CASSSAGVNQPQHF. CDR3 coding DNA: TGTGCCAGCAGCTCCGCAGGGGTAAATCAGCCCCAGCATTTT.

The chain has TRBV18 and TRBJ1-5, with 9 nucleotides matching TRBD1. From germline, CDR1 is KGHSH and CDR2 LQKENI. This CDR3 spans 15 amino acids. With V trimmed by 5 bases and J by 7 bases, 9 bases remained unmatched. The CDR3, as DNA: TGTGCCAGCTCAATTGGACAGGGGACCGGCCAGCCCCAGCATTTT. This encodes CASSIGQGTGQPQHF.

The chain joins TRBV7-3 to TRBJ2-3; D is unclear. This CDR3 contains 14 residues. Looked up from germline, CDR1 is SGHTA and CDR2 is FQGTGA. Trimming took 2 bases from V and 1 from J, leaving 7 bases between them. The CDR3 DNA reads as TGTGCCAGCAGCTTAGGGCAGGGCACAGATACGCAGTATTTT. Translating gives CASSLGQGTDTQYF.

This clone was counted a single time. The CDR3: CASGLGTELEKLFF. The CDR3 nucleotides read TGTGCCAGCGGGTTGGGGACAGAGCTTGAAAAACTGTTTTTT. The rearrangement uses TRBV6-5 and TRBJ1-4; TRBD1 matches 7 bases. This CDR3 is 14 amino acids long. Germline lookup yields CDR1 MNHEY and CDR2 SVGAGI. J lost 7 bases, V lost 8 bases, and 10 bases had no gene match.

The chain carries TRBV19 and TRBJ2-1; D is undetermined. V was shortened by 1 base and J by 10 bases, with 11 bases between the two germline ends. CDR1 LNHDA and CDR2 SQIVND come from the germline V gene (reference sequence). The CDR3 contains 13 residues. CDR3 sequence (DNA): TGTGCCAGTAGTATAGGCTGGCCCTGGGAGCAGTTCTTC. Its protein product is CASSIGWPWEQFF.

This sequence joins TRBV4-2 and TRBJ1-4; D gene unclear. CDR3 length: 15 amino acids. The V and J ends lost 3 bases and 0 bases respectively, with 8 bases between them. Germline CDR1 and CDR2: LGHNA and YNFKEQ. The CDR3 region has the DNA TGTGCCAGCAGCCAGAAAGCCGCAACTAATGAAAAACTGTTTTTT. This gives the protein CASSQKAATNEKLFF.

The gene calls are TRBV11-2 and TRBJ1-2, with 10 bases aligning to TRBD1. Looked up from germline, CDR1 is SGHAT and CDR2 is FQNNGV. Trimming cost V 0 bases and J 0 bases; bases outside gene matches: 7. The CDR3 extends over 18 amino acids. In DNA form, the CDR3 reads TGTGCCAGCAGCTTAGATCGGAGGACAGGGGGAGCTAACTATGGCTACACCTTC. This encodes CASSLDRRTGGANYGYTF.

The rearrangement uses TRBV19 and TRBJ1-5; 9 positions match TRBD1. In germline, CDR1 is LNHDA, CDR2 SQIVND (reference sequence). This CDR3 is 14 amino acids long. Trimming took 4 bases from V and 4 from J; bases not matched to a gene: 2. CDR3 loop: CASSTGTGNQPQHF. CDR3 in DNA: TGTGCCAGTAGTACCGGGACAGGGAATCAGCCCCAGCATTTT.

The gene calls are TRBV5-1 and TRBJ2-5, with 11 positions matching TRBD2. From germline, CDR1 is SGHRS and CDR2 YFSETQ. The CDR3 extends over 15 amino acids. After removal of 3 bases from V and 1 base from J, the junction contained 2 bases not matched to a gene. The CDR3 here is CASSSLAGVQETQYF. CDR3 DNA sequence: TGCGCCAGCAGCTCACTAGCGGGGGTCCAAGAGACCCAGTACTTC.

This clone was found a few times. The rearrangement uses TRBV6-5 and TRBJ1-2, with D hard to call. Germline V gene sequence: CDR1 MNHEY, CDR2 SVGAGI. Trimming took off 0 bases at V and 8 bases at J, with 16 bases between the two ends. This CDR3 is built from 15 residues. CDR3 amino acids: CASSYSNLGRSGYTF. The CDR3 region has the DNA TGTGCCAGCAGTTACTCGAACCTTGGTCGGTCCGGCTACACCTTC.

The rearrangement uses TRBV5-1 and TRBJ2-1; D is uncertain. The germline CDR1 and CDR2 sequences are SGHRS and YFSETQ. Trimming shortened V by 0 bases and J by 6 bases, and 13 bases separated the two germline ends. The CDR3 consists of 15 residues. The CDR3 protein is CASSLDGPYGNEQFF. DNA for the CDR3: TGCGCCAGCAGCTTGGACGGACCTTACGGCAATGAGCAGTTCTTC.